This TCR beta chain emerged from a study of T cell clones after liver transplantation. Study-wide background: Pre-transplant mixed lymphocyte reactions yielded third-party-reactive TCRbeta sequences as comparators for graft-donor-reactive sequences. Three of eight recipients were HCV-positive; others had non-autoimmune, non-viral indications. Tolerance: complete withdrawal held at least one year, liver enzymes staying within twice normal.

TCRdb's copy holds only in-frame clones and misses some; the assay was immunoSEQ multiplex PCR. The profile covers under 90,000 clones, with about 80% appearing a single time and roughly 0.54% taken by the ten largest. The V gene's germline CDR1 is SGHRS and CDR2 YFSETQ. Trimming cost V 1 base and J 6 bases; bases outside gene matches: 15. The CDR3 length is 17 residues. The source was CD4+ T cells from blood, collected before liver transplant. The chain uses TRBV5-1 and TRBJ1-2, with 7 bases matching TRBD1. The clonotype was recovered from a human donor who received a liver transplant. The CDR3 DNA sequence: TGCGCCAGCAGCTTGCCCCCCAGGGGGACCCAGGTTGATGGCTACACCTTC. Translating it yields CASSLPPRGTQVDGYTF. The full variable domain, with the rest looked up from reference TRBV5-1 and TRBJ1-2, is KAGVTQTPRYLIKTRGQQVTLSCSPISGHRSVSWYQQTPGQGLQFLFEYFSETQRNKGNFPGRFSGRQFSNSRSEMNVSTLELGDSALYLCASSLPPRGTQVDGYTFGSGTRLTVV.